Presented here are 21 T cell receptor beta chains from one specimen sequenced in a study of post-analysis software for immune sequencing data. These receptors' targets are unknown. Overall study findings and caveats: There were about five TRBV segments more frequent in patients than controls, and TRBV5-6, TRBV5-1 and TRBV20-1 were among them.

Presence of unique molecular identifiers characterized the TCR beta cDNA libraries. Each CDR3 protein is one row after TCRdb ran MiXCR on the PCR reads. The sample has 700,000 to 800,000 distinct CDR3 sequences, just under 30% seen once. Material: blood. The source of these receptors is a girl aged 5-17 years with multiple sclerosis.

The chain joins TRBV20-1 to TRBJ1-5; the D gene is possibly TRBD1 (5 bases). There are 16 residues in the CDR3. V was shortened by 3 bases and J by 1 base, with 16 bases between the two germline ends. Germline V gene data show CDR1 as DFQATT and CDR2 as SNEGSKA (reference sequence). CDR3 sequence: CSARVSGRASNQPQHF. The CDR3 DNA is TGCAGTGCTAGGGTCTCCGGCAGGGCCAGCAATCAGCCCCAGCATTTT.

This clonotype has a handful of counts. J is TRBJ2-7 and V is TRBV20-1; 13 bases fit TRBD2. The better agreement between TRBJ2-5 and the DNA end casts doubt on the J call. The germline V gene encodes CDR1 DFQATT and CDR2 SNEGSKA (reference sequence). This CDR3 contains 16 residues. DNA of the CDR3: TGCAGTGCTAGAGCTCGGGAACTAGCGGGAGGGCAGACCCAGTACTTC. Protein: CSARARELAGGQTQYF.

The table lists this clonotype with many counts. V is TRBV20-1 and J is TRBJ2-1; 11 positions match TRBD2. Trimming removed 6 bases from V and 3 bases from J; junction bases left unmatched: 4. The CDR3 is made up of 14 amino acids. Germline assignment: CDR1 DFQATT and CDR2 SNEGSKA (reference sequence). CDR3 DNA: TGCAGTGCGAAGACTAGCGGGGTCTACAATGAGCAGTTCTTC. Translation: CSAKTSGVYNEQFF.

The J gene is TRBJ1-2, the V gene TRBV12-3 or TRBV12-4, with unresolved D. The CDR3 runs 16 residues. Deletions cut 8 bases from V and 3 bases from J, with 22 bases between. The CDR3 loop is CASLSLDGSNHYGYTF. The CDR3 nucleotides are TGTGCCAGCCTCTCTTTGGACGGATCCAACCACTATGGCTACACCTTC.

J is TRBJ2-7 and V is TRBV28, with 7 bases lining up with TRBD1. This CDR3 region has 15 residues. CDR1 is MDHEN and CDR2 is SYDVKM in the germline V gene. With 4 bases clipped from V and 4 bases from J, the junction kept 10 bases outside the gene matches. The CDR3 region is CASSSTGTVRYEQYF. The DNA for the CDR3 is TGTGCCAGCAGTTCAACTGGGACAGTCAGGTACGAGCAGTACTTC.

The CDR3 region is CASSARVETQYF. The CDR3 coding sequence is TGTGCCAGCAGCGCCCGAGTGGAGACCCAGTACTTC. The rearrangement links TRBV7-8 to TRBJ2-5; no reliable D call. The germline CDR1 and CDR2 sequences are SGHVS and FQNEAQ. V lost 5 bases and J 5 bases, leaving 9 bases between the germline ends. This CDR3 has 12 amino acids. Drawing the rest from reference TRBV7-8 and TRBJ2-5, the complete variable domain is GAGVSQSPRYKVAKRGQDVALRCDPISGHVSLFWYQQALGQGPEFLTYFQNEAQLDKSGLPSDRFFAERPEGSVSTLKIQRTQQEDSAVYLCASSARVETQYFGPGTRLLVL.

The chain joins TRBV15 to TRBJ2-1; 9 bases are a match to TRBD2. The CDR3 loop spans 15 amino acids. Losses at the gene ends were 6 bases for V and 1 base for J; bases not matched to a gene: 4. Germline V gene lookup returns CDR1 LNHNV and CDR2 YYDKDF (reference sequence). Written as DNA, the CDR3 is TGTGCCACCAGGCCTAGCGGGACTTCCTACAATGAGCAGTTCTTC. Amino acids: CATRPSGTSYNEQFF.

The rearrangement uses TRBV14 and TRBJ2-1; D possibly corresponds to TRBD2 (5 bases). Trimming removed 0 bases from V and 9 bases from J, with 18 bases in between. The CDR3 loop spans 16 amino acids. In germline, CDR1 is SGHDN, CDR2 FVKESK. The CDR3: CASSQDRSGLSSEQFF. The CDR3 DNA sequence: TGTGCCAGCAGCCAAGATCGTTCCGGACTCTCGAGTGAGCAGTTCTTC.

In this sample, this clonotype turned up a few times. The rearrangement joins TRBV3-1 to TRBJ1-6; TRBD1 might be the D (6 bases). Trimming stripped 1 base from V and 8 bases from J, with 12 bases between. CDR3 length equals 15 residues. CDR1 is LGHDT, CDR2 YNNKEL, per germline (reference sequence). The CDR3 spells CASSQASQGYSPLHF. The DNA for the CDR3 is TGTGCCAGCAGCCAAGCCTCCCAGGGGTATTCACCCCTCCACTTT.

CDR3 residues: CAISPPGGVADTIYF. DNA for the CDR3: TGTGCCATCAGCCCCCCAGGGGGAGTGGCGGACACCATATATTTT. This chain connects TRBV10-3 to TRBJ1-3; 7 bases fit TRBD1. The CDR3 extends over 15 amino acids. Germline loops: CDR1 ENHRY, CDR2 SYGVKD. V shed 6 bases and J 8 bases; nucleotides not matched to a gene: 13.

As concerns this clonotype: Given a much more abundant clone one base away, this may be a read error. The rearrangement links TRBV27 to TRBJ1-2; D ambiguous. This CDR3 has 12 amino acids. Germline CDR1 and CDR2: MNHEY and SMNVEV (reference sequence). V dropped 2 bases and J dropped 7 bases, with 8 bases sitting between them. The CDR3 DNA is TGTGCCAGCAGTTTAAACGGGATTGGCTACACCTTC. As protein: CASSLNGIGYTF.

In this sample, this clonotype turned up a few times. The V gene is TRBV27, the J gene TRBJ2-5; 7 nucleotides line up with TRBD2. The CDR3 extends over 15 amino acids. Per germline, CDR1 MNHEY and CDR2 SMNVEV (reference sequence). J was trimmed by 4 bases and V by 0 bases; bases with no gene match: 5. The CDR3 region is CASSLSRLAGETQYF. CDR3 in DNA: TGTGCCAGCAGTTTATCGAGACTAGCTGGAGAGACCCAGTACTTC.

This clonotype was seen more than once but under ten times. This rearrangement joins TRBV10-3 to TRBJ2-1, with TRBD2 matching 7 bases. Germline CDR1 and CDR2: ENHRY and SYGVKD. The CDR3 consists of 16 residues. V lost 2 bases, J lost 3 bases, and 7 bases stayed unmatched. CDR3 DNA sequence: TGTGCCATCAGTGAGCGGGGGGATGACTTCTACAATGAGCAGTTCTTC. Translated, it gives CAISERGDDFYNEQFF.

This clonotype was detected only a few times. The chain uses TRBV29-1 and TRBJ1-2; tentatively, D is TRBD1 (6 bases). The CDR3 has 13 amino acids. V was trimmed by 7 bases and J by 3 bases, leaving 15 bases between them. Germline CDR1 and CDR2: SQVTM and ANQGSEA. This CDR3 is CSAGLGADYGYTF. The CDR3 DNA follows: TGCAGCGCCGGCCTGGGGGCGGACTATGGCTACACCTTC.

This clonotype was seen a few times. V is TRBV24-1 and J is TRBJ2-2, with TRBD1 matching 9 bases. The CDR3 covers 16 residues. After removal of 3 bases from V and 2 bases from J, the junction contained 3 bases not matched to a gene. Per the germline V gene, CDR1 is KGHDR and CDR2 is SFDVKD. DNA of the CDR3: TGTGCCACCAGTGATGTGGACAGGGGAAACACCGGGGAGCTGTTTTTT. Translating it yields CATSDVDRGNTGELFF.

This chain joins TRBV5-1 and TRBJ2-3, with D maybe TRBD2 (5 bases). The germline V gene has CDR1 SGHRS and CDR2 YFSETQ. Trimming left V 0 bases short and J 4 bases short, with 15 bases between. The CDR3 is 16 amino acids. CDR3 DNA sequence: TGCGCCAGCAGCTTGGCCGGACTCCCATCCGCAGATACGCAGTATTTT. Its protein is CASSLAGLPSADTQYF.

This clonotype came up a few times. The J gene is TRBJ1-6, the V gene TRBV5-5; D unclear. Per germline, CDR1 SGHKS and CDR2 YYEKEE (reference sequence). The CDR3 is 15 residues long. Trimming pared 3 bases from V and 3 bases from J, leaving 10 bases between. The CDR3 DNA follows: TGTGCCAGCAGCTCCACCGGCGGCTATAATTCACCCCTCCACTTT. It is translated as CASSSTGGYNSPLHF.

V usage is TRBV29-1 and J usage is TRBJ2-1, with 10 bases identical to TRBD2. Germline V gives CDR1 SQVTM, CDR2 ANQGSEA. The length of the CDR3 is 13 residues. After removal of 6 bases from V and 5 bases from J, the junction contained 4 bases not matched to a gene. The CDR3 region is CSVSSGGNNEQFF. DNA for the CDR3: TGCAGCGTATCTAGCGGGGGCAACAATGAGCAGTTCTTC.

The rearrangement uses TRBV5-1 and TRBJ1-1; D is undetermined. Germline CDR1 SGHRS, CDR2 YFSETQ. The germline V and J ends were trimmed by 2 bases and 3 bases, with 20 bases remaining between them. There are 17 residues in the CDR3. CDR3 residues: CASSFLSDLPGDTEAFF. In nucleotides, the CDR3 is TGCGCCAGCAGCTTCTTATCGGACTTACCTGGGGACACTGAAGCTTTCTTT.

In this sample, this clonotype turned up a few times. The chain employs TRBV7-8 and TRBJ1-2; 7 nucleotides align to TRBD1. The germline V gene encodes CDR1 SGHVS and CDR2 FQNEAQ. CDR3 length equals 16 residues. V gave up 5 bases and J gave up 5 bases; unmatched junction bases: 14. Here the CDR3 DNA reads TGTGCCAGCAGCCCCCTGCGACAGGGAGGGTGGTATGGCTACACCTTC. It codes for CASSPLRQGGWYGYTF. Variable domain in full (rest from reference TRBV7-8 and TRBJ1-2): GAGVSQSPRYKVAKRGQDVALRCDPISGHVSLFWYQQALGQGPEFLTYFQNEAQLDKSGLPSDRFFAERPEGSVSTLKIQRTQQEDSAVYLCASSPLRQGGWYGYTFGSGTRLTVV.

The table lists this clonotype with a count of one. One junction end does not reproduce the germline sequence, and a read error may be involved. V usage is TRBV9 and J usage is TRBJ2-1, with a tentative D call TRBD2 (6 bases). Germline V gene lookup returns CDR1 SGDLS and CDR2 YYNGEE. The CDR3 has 14 amino acids. CDR3 sequence (DNA): TGTGCCAGCAGCGTAGACGGGAGCAGTAATGAGCAGGTCTTC. It is translated as CASSVDGSSNEQVF. The entire variable domain, with the rest obtained from reference TRBV9 and TRBJ2-1, is as follows: DSGVTQTPKHLITATGQRVTLRCSPRSGDLSVYWYQQSLDQGLQFLIQYYNGEERAKGNILERFSAQQFPDLHSELNLSSLELGDSALYFCASSVDGSSNEQVFGPGTRLTVL.